Following are 21 T cell receptor beta chains from one sample sequenced in a study of metastatic and nonmetastatic thyroid tumors. TCRdb re-called the PCR reads through MiXCR. The data show about 11,000 clones, about 26% seen once. Among the patients, none had received any treatment before thyroid surgery. Sequencing input: tumor tissue. The receptors were gathered from a male donor with papillary thyroid cancer or a benign thyroid nodule (not recorded which). Some clones in this sample may be carry-over from other donors' samples.

The chain employs TRBV4-1 and TRBJ2-6; TRBD1 matches 7 bases. The CDR3 has 19 amino acids. The ends lost 4 bases at V and 0 bases at J; junction bases unmatched: 12. CDR1 MGHRA and CDR2 YSYEKL come from the germline V gene. CDR3: CASSPRVAGGISGANVLTF. The CDR3 bases are TGCGCCAGCAGCCCCAGGGTGGCAGGGGGAATCTCTGGGGCCAACGTCCTGACTTTC.

CDR3 amino acids: CSARSTTPGDTQYF. In DNA, the CDR3 is TGCAGTGCTAGGTCGACCACCCCGGGAGATACGCAGTATTTT. V is TRBV20-1 and J is TRBJ2-3; D is ambiguous. V lost 3 bases to trimming and J lost 5 bases, with 15 bases between them. The germline V gene has CDR1 DFQATT and CDR2 SNEGSKA (reference sequence). This CDR3 spans 14 amino acids.

Only a few counts were recorded for this clone. A much larger clone sits a single nucleotide away, making a read error possible. The CDR3 is CSAPVIADTGELFF. DNA of the CDR3: TGCAGTGCCCCGGTAATCGCGGACACCGGGGAGCTGTTTTTT. This chain uses TRBV20-1 with TRBJ2-2; D gene uncertain. Germline assignment: CDR1 DFQATT and CDR2 SNEGSKA (reference sequence). The CDR3 runs to 14 residues. The ends were cut back, 6 bases at V and 3 bases at J, with 14 bases in the middle.

Here the CDR3 DNA reads TGTGCCAGCAGTCCCCGGGACAATTCAAACACCATATATTTT. Translated: CASSPRDNSNTIYF. The chain combines TRBV27 with TRBJ1-3, with TRBD1 as a possible D gene (6 bases). The germline gives CDR1 MNHEY, CDR2 SMNVEV (reference sequence). The CDR3 is 14 amino acids. V lost 5 bases and J lost 6, with 14 bases in between.

This chain links TRBV6-5 with TRBJ2-7; possible D gene TRBD1, 5 bases. Germline V gene sequence: CDR1 MNHEY, CDR2 SVGAGI. The V end was cut by 2 bases, the J end by 4 bases, with 12 bases between. The CDR3 totals 14 residues. CDR3: CASSYDPGWYEQYF. DNA for the CDR3: TGTGCCAGCAGTTACGATCCAGGGTGGTACGAGCAGTACTTC.

By share, this clone ranks as medium-sized (0.01 to 0.1%). The chain combines TRBV12-3 or TRBV12-4 with TRBJ1-1; D is perhaps TRBD1 (5 bases). The CDR3 sequence is 13 residues long. Trimming pared 4 bases from V and 2 bases from J, leaving 8 bases between. The CDR3 bases are TGTGCCAGCAGTTGGACACTTAACACTGAAGCTTTCTTT. Translated: CASSWTLNTEAFF.

The chain carries TRBV27 and TRBJ1-5; unclear D gene. Per the germline V gene, CDR1 is MNHEY and CDR2 is SMNVEV (reference sequence). Trimming took 2 bases from V and 3 from J, leaving 8 bases between them. The length of the CDR3 is 14 residues. The CDR3 DNA follows: TGTGCCAGCAGTTTAGGGGATGCCAATCAGCCCCAGCATTTT. Protein sequence: CASSLGDANQPQHF.

By frequency in the sample, this clone is medium-sized. The chain couples TRBV20-1 to TRBJ1-2; D gene ambiguous. The CDR3 is 13 residues long. V was trimmed by 2 bases and J by 2 bases, leaving 9 bases between them. CDR1 and CDR2 from the germline V gene are DFQATT and SNEGSKA (reference sequence). This chain's CDR3 is CSARPMGNYGYTF. The CDR3 DNA follows: TGCAGTGCTAGACCTATGGGGAACTATGGCTACACCTTC.

This clone was observed a few times. This chain links TRBV28 with TRBJ2-2, with D tentatively TRBD1 (5 bases). The CDR3 is made up of 15 amino acids. Germline V gene data show CDR1 as MDHEN and CDR2 as SYDVKM. The V end was cut by 4 bases, the J end by 3 bases, with 12 bases between. The CDR3 DNA sequence: TGTGCCAGCAGTTGGCAGGGCGGACACACCGGGGAGCTGTTTTTT. Its translation is CASSWQGGHTGELFF.

This clone was counted a few times. The genes are TRBV28 and TRBJ2-7; TRBD2 matches 11 bases. CDR3 length: 15 amino acids. Trimming took 10 bases from V and 5 from J; bases not matched to a gene: 13. Germline CDR1 and CDR2: MDHEN and SYDVKM. CDR3 in amino acids: CATTKDSGRAHEQYF. DNA of the CDR3: TGTGCCACTACTAAGGATAGCGGGAGGGCCCACGAGCAGTACTTC.

This clone has a handful of counts. The V and J genes are TRBV12-3 or TRBV12-4 and TRBJ2-3; 11 bases agree with TRBD2. The CDR3 extends over 16 amino acids. J lost 1 base, V lost 7 bases, and 7 bases had no gene match. This CDR3 is CASTLTSGTRTDTQYF. CDR3 coding DNA: TGTGCCAGCACCCTGACTAGCGGGACTCGCACAGATACGCAGTATTTT.

This clone was recorded a few times. J is TRBJ2-7 and V is TRBV6-1; D is possibly TRBD2 (6 bases). Trimming stripped 9 bases from V and 0 bases from J, with 18 bases between. Germline V lookup: CDR1 MNHNS, CDR2 SASEGT. This CDR3 is built from 15 residues. The CDR3 is CASGERDGSSYEQYF. CDR3 nucleotides: TGTGCCAGTGGTGAACGGGACGGGAGCTCCTACGAGCAGTACTTC.

The chain couples TRBV5-1 to TRBJ1-6; the D is unclear. V lost 0 bases to trimming and J lost 7 bases, with 8 bases between them. The CDR3 is made up of 14 amino acids. Germline CDR1 reads SGHRS; CDR2 reads YFSETQ. In DNA, the CDR3 is TGCGCCAGCAGCTTGGGGCAGAGAAATTCACCCCTCCACTTT. Translated, it gives CASSLGQRNSPLHF.

This clone was detected ten times or more. The CDR3 coding sequence is TGCAGCGTTGAAGGAGTCACAGCTAGCGGACTCTCCTACGAGCAGTACTTC. This gives the protein CSVEGVTASGLSYEQYF. The rearrangement joins TRBV29-1 to TRBJ2-7; 7 bases align to TRBD2. Trimming took 1 base from V and 0 from J; bases not matched to a gene: 12. The germline V gene has CDR1 SQVTM and CDR2 ANQGSEA. The CDR3 is 17 residues long.

Within the sample, this clone is medium-sized. The chain employs TRBV20-1 and TRBJ1-1; TRBD1 matches at 10 bases. The CDR3 runs to 15 residues. Germline assignment: CDR1 DFQATT and CDR2 SNEGSKA (reference sequence). The V gene end was trimmed by 6 bases and the J gene end by 1 base; junction bases not matched to a gene: 8. The CDR3 spells CSAPDRGRKNTEAFF. The CDR3 nucleotides read TGCAGTGCACCCGACAGGGGGCGGAAGAACACTGAAGCTTTCTTT.

The chain links TRBV4-1 to TRBJ2-2, with D perhaps TRBD1 (6 bases). V was cut by 4 bases and J by 1 base, with 13 bases left in between. Germline V lookup: CDR1 MGHRA, CDR2 YSYEKL. CDR3 length: 16 residues. This CDR3 is CASSPRTVLNTGELFF. CDR3 DNA sequence: TGCGCCAGCAGCCCTCGGACAGTACTGAACACCGGGGAGCTGTTTTTT.

The CDR3 nucleotides are TGTGCCAGCAGTCTAGGACGAGCTGAAGCTTTCTTT. Protein sequence: CASSLGRAEAFF. The V call is TRBV12-3 or TRBV12-4, the J call TRBJ1-1; D gene uncertain. This CDR3 has 12 amino acids. V shed 5 bases and J shed 6 bases, with 10 bases lying between them.

The chain carries TRBV6-1 and TRBJ1-2; possible D gene TRBD1, 5 bases. The CDR3 loop spans 13 amino acids. The V end lost 2 bases, the J end lost 10 bases, and 14 bases lay between the germline ends. Germline assignment: CDR1 MNHNS and CDR2 SASEGT. The CDR3 reads CASSEQGGGFYTF. Written as DNA, the CDR3 is TGTGCCAGCAGTGAACAGGGAGGAGGTTTCTACACCTTC.

This clone was detected many times. Distinct nucleotide sequences in the sample also encode this CDR3. This rearrangement joins TRBV4-1 to TRBJ2-6, with TRBD1 matching over 8 bases. The CDR3 extends over 16 amino acids. Germline V gene lookup returns CDR1 MGHRA and CDR2 YSYEKL. The trim removed 2 bases at V and 8 bases at J, leaving 8 bases unmatched. This CDR3 is CASSQIEGQGPNVLTF. The CDR3 region has the DNA TGCGCCAGCAGCCAAATTGAAGGACAGGGACCCAACGTCCTGACTTTC.

This clone was seen many times. This sequence joins TRBV7-9 and TRBJ2-3; no reliable D call. The V gene lost 0 bases and the J gene lost 4 bases, with 5 bases spanning the gap. This CDR3 spans 13 amino acids. CDR1 is SEHNR and CDR2 is FQNEAQ in the germline V gene (reference sequence). The CDR3 is CASSLAEADTQYF. The CDR3 coding sequence is TGTGCCAGCAGCTTAGCAGAGGCAGATACGCAGTATTTT. Variable domain in full (rest from reference TRBV7-9 and TRBJ2-3): DTGVSQNPRHKITKRGQNVTFRCDPISEHNRLYWYRQTLGQGPEFLTYFQNEAQLEKSRLLSDRFSAERPKGSFSTLEIQRTEQGDSAMYLCASSLAEADTQYFGPGTRLTVL.

The chain joins TRBV28 to TRBJ2-7, with 9 bases lining up with TRBD1. Per the germline V gene, CDR1 is MDHEN and CDR2 is SYDVKM. This CDR3 contains 16 residues. CDR3 nucleotide sequence: TGTGCCAGCAGTACCAACGGACAGGGGTGGTCCTACGAGGAGTACGTC. Translating gives CASSTNGQGWSYEEYV.